One sample yielded the 10 T cell receptor beta chains listed below, sequenced in a study of blood T cell repertoires in COVID-19. The repertoire was sequenced with immunoSEQ multiplex PCR; TCRdb's copy has only in-frame clones and lacks some. The sample lists about 120,000 clones, 82% occurring once. The sample comprised peripheral blood. These receptors were collected from a human donor in a cohort sampled during active COVID-19.

The chain couples TRBV2 to TRBJ2-7; 9 bases match TRBD1. The trim removed 3 bases at V and 5 bases at J, leaving 11 bases unmatched. This CDR3 region has 16 residues. CDR1 is SNHLY, CDR2 FYNNEI, per germline. The CDR3 nucleotides are TGTGCCAGCAGTGAGGGGACAGGGATAGGTGGCCACGAGCAGTACTTC. Translation gives CASSEGTGIGGHEQYF.

The gene calls are TRBV5-1 and TRBJ1-5, with 7 bases that match TRBD1. V shed 0 bases and J 6 bases; nucleotides not matched to a gene: 3. The length of the CDR3 is 14 residues. CDR1 is SGHRS and CDR2 is YFSETQ in the germline V gene. CDR3 DNA: TGCGCCAGCAGCTTGGGACAGGGAAGTCAGCCCCAGCATTTT. Translating it yields CASSLGQGSQPQHF.

This clone was recorded once. The chain is built from TRBV4-1 and TRBJ2-7; the D is unclear. Germline loops: CDR1 MGHRA, CDR2 YSYEKL. CDR3 length equals 14 residues. Trimming left V 3 bases short and J 0 bases short, with 9 bases between. The CDR3 loop is CASSQVDTSYEQYF. The CDR3 DNA sequence: TGCGCCAGCAGCCAGGTAGACACCTCCTACGAGCAGTACTTC.

This sequence joins TRBV5-1 and TRBJ1-4, with 8 bases that match TRBD1. Germline assignment: CDR1 SGHRS and CDR2 YFSETQ. The CDR3 length is 15 residues. The trim removed 6 bases at V and 4 bases at J, leaving 8 bases unmatched. In DNA form, the CDR3 reads TGCGCCAGCAAGTGGACAGGGACCGATAATGAAAAACTGTTTTTT. It specifies CASKWTGTDNEKLFF.

The V call is TRBV7-2, the J call TRBJ2-7; tentative D call: TRBD1 (6 bases). This CDR3 comprises 16 residues. Germline CDR1 is SGHTA and CDR2 is FQGNSA. V dropped 5 bases and J dropped 2 bases, with 19 bases sitting between them. As DNA, the CDR3 is TGTGCCAGCAGCGTAACCGGGACACAAACCGCCTACGAGCAGTACTTC. Translated, it gives CASSVTGTQTAYEQYF.

The chain employs TRBV27 and TRBJ2-1; 8 nucleotides match TRBD2. Germline assignment: CDR1 MNHEY and CDR2 SMNVEV (reference sequence). After removal of 3 bases from V and 6 bases from J, the junction contained 10 bases not matched to a gene. There are 16 residues in the CDR3. CDR3 sequence (DNA): TGTGCCAGCAGTTTTTCAGCGGGGGAGGAGTCCAATGAGCAGTTCTTC. Residues: CASSFSAGEESNEQFF.

This chain connects TRBV7-9 to TRBJ1-6; 8 bases are shared with TRBD1. Germline V lookup: CDR1 SEHNR, CDR2 FQNEAQ (reference sequence). V shed 5 bases, J shed 5 bases, and the junction held 8 bases outside the gene matches. The CDR3 runs to 16 residues. CDR3 region: CASSPTTGGNNSPLHF. In DNA form, the CDR3 reads TGTGCCAGCAGCCCAACAACAGGGGGTAATAATTCACCCCTCCACTTT.

This clone was counted a single time. The same CDR3 can be traced to other DNA sequences in this sample. The chain couples TRBV5-1 to TRBJ2-5; maybe TRBD1 (6 bases). The CDR3 totals 13 residues. The ends were cut back, 3 bases at V and 1 base at J, with 7 bases in the middle. From germline, CDR1 is SGHRS and CDR2 YFSETQ. The CDR3 DNA is TGCGCCAGCAGCTCACAGGGCCAAGAGACCCAGTACTTC. Its protein is CASSSQGQETQYF.

This chain connects TRBV18 to TRBJ2-5; D is perhaps TRBD2 (6 bases). The length of the CDR3 is 15 residues. Germline V CDR1 and CDR2: KGHSH, LQKENI. Trimming removed 6 bases from V and 1 base from J, with 15 bases in between. The CDR3: CASSRGGFFQETQYF. The DNA of the CDR3 is TGTGCCAGCTCGCGTGGGGGGTTTTTCCAAGAGACCCAGTACTTC.

The rearrangement joins TRBV5-5 to TRBJ1-3; no firm D call. This CDR3 has 16 amino acids. V was clipped by 0 bases and J by 4 bases, with 14 bases between them. From germline, CDR1 is SGHKS and CDR2 YYEKEE (reference sequence). Here the CDR3 reads CASSLVVETPGNTIYF. Here the CDR3 DNA reads TGTGCCAGCAGCTTGGTGGTGGAGACGCCCGGAAACACCATATATTTT.